The source of this TCR beta chain is a study of T cells in Graves' hyperthyroidism and ophthalmopathy (dated by TCRdb to between 2018 and 2021). About the full investigation: Peripheral blood samples were taken at the time of initial diagnosis, prior to any treatment. To identify TCR V-J signatures that set the groups apart, the researchers used a discovery cohort of about a hundred patients, made up of 40 to 45 with Graves' ophthalmopathy and about 55 with stable Graves' hyperthyroidism. Prospective prediction of ophthalmopathy was tested in an independent validation cohort consisting of fewer than 20 hyperthyroidism patients and some 16 patients who later progressed to ophthalmopathy. The approximately 98 discovery patients were randomly divided into training and test sets at a 7:3 ratio. In addition, the study compared T-cell repertoires in thyroid tissue and in blood from five or six Graves' hyperthyroidism patients. Once sampling was done, hyperthyroidism patients were given methimazole at a starting dose of 30 mg daily, whereas ophthalmopathy patients were given high-dose intravenous methylprednisolone. TCR Vbeta CDR3 sequencing of 130 to 150 peripheral blood samples (under 45 ophthalmopathy, roughly 72 hyperthyroidism and roughly 17 progressor patients) is reported in the paper.

This clonotype was seen more than once but under ten times. Its specific antigen is unknown. Base qualities are not at hand, and no much larger clone is one base apart. Moderately to severely active disease, a Clinical Activity Score of at least 3, a NOSPECS grade of at least 4, and a duration under 3 months were present in ophthalmopathy patients. Patients with uncontrolled infections, other autoimmune diseases, pregnancy or lactation were excluded. Diagnoses were based on clinical symptoms, serum thyroxine and TRAb, thyroid ultrasound and orbital computed tomography. PBMCs were isolated from 8 to 10 ml of fresh peripheral blood by Ficoll-Paque density gradient centrifugation. Trizol reagent was used to extract total RNA, and RNA quality was then checked on an Agilent 2100 Bioanalyzer. What the authors observed across the whole study: Sample size was not statistically predetermined, and investigators were not blinded to group allocation. Most expanded thyroid clonotypes (frequency above 0.001) were also detected in blood, a finding suggesting that blood repertoires may reflect thyroid immune responses. In cross-validation, a model built on a 13 V-J signature told ophthalmopathy apart from stable hyperthyroidism with 85% to 90% sensitivity and around 83% specificity, and in testing the same model reached 80%/75%. In validation, the model predicted progression to ophthalmopathy a median of roughly 6.1 months before onset, with about 71% sensitivity and almost 75% specificity.

Reading the germline V gene (reference sequence) gives CDR1 MNHNY and CDR2 SVGAGI. The V end loses 1 base and the J end loses 4 bases, and a stretch of 13 bases separates them. Taken from cysteine to phenylalanine, the CDR3 has 15 residues. Only the CDR3 part of the read is kept: 45 bases, read in frame from the first base. Amplification of TCR beta CDR3 regions was carried out from RNA transcripts. For the first round of RT-PCR on the TCR CDR3, the HTBI primer set was used together with the Qiagen OneStep RT-PCR kit. Libraries were constructed in a second round of multiplex PCR, after which size selection and purification were performed. Paired-end sequencing of the libraries was performed with 100 bp reads on an Illumina HiSeq2000. As for the original processing: SOAPnuke was used to process the raw data, with reads discarded if the reads contained adapters or uncalled bases, had a mean Phred below 15, or lacked an exact constant-primer or identifier match. High-quality paired reads were merged using COPE v1.2.5, and each unique nucleotide sequence was defined as a clonotype. Clonotypes were aligned to IMGT TRBV, TRBD and TRBJ reference segments using MiTCR v1.1. Analysis was restricted to V-J combinations with a frequency above 0.0001, which covered 98% to 99.2% of repertoires. A TCS score was defined as the ratio between F50 (clonal expansion) and ExV (chaos), using BLOSUM62-based TCRdist between CDR3 peptides within each V-J. Welch's t-statistics and random forest reduced 514 V-J features to roughly 13, which were used in a naive Bayes classifier (R e1071). TCRdb trimmed public reads at Q25 via fastp, called clones via MiXCR and kept in-frame beta chains. Entries are consolidated by CDR3 protein sequence, retaining the most common genes and DNA. The V and J calls reflect TCRdb's pipeline rather than the authors' work. The sample table shows around 600,000 distinct CDR3 sequences, and approximately 16% are seen once. Of the sample, less than 3.5% falls within the top ten clones.

This clonotype was sampled from a woman in her forties with Graves' ophthalmopathy. Recombination connected TRBV6-6 to TRBJ1-1; a tentative D call is TRBD1 (5 bases match). The material sequenced was blood. The DNA sequence reads TGTGCCAGCAGTTACTGGGGCCCCCAGGGCACTGAAGCTTTCTTT. This translates into CASSYWGPQGTEAFF.